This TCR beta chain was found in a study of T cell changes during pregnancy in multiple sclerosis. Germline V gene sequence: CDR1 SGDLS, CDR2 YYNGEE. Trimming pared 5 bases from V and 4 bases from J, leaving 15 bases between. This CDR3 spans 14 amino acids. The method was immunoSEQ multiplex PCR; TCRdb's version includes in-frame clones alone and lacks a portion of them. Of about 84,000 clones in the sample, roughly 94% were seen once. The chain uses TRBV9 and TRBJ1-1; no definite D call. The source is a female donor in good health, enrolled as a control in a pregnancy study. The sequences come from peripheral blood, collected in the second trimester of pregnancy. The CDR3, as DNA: TGTGCCAGCAGTCCACCCAGGTTGGGCACTGAAGCTTTCTTT. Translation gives CASSPPRLGTEAFF.